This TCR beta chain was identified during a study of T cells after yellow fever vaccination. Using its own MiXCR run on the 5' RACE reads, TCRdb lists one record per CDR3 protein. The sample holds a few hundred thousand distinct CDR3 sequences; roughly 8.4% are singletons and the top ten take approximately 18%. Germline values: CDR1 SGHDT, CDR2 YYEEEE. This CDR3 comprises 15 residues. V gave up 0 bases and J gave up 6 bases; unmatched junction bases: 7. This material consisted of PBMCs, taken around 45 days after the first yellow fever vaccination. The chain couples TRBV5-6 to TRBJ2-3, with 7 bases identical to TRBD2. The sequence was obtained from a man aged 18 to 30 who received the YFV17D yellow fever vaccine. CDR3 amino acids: CASSLDALRGDTQYF. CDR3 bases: TGTGCCAGCAGCTTGGACGCCCTGCGGGGGGATACGCAGTATTTT. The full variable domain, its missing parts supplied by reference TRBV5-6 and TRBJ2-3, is DAGVTQSPTHLIKTRGQQVTLRCSPKSGHDTVSWYQQALGQGPQFIFQYYEEEERQRGNFPDRFSGHQFPNYSSELNVNALLLGDSALYLCASSLDALRGDTQYFGPGTRLTVL.